One and the same sample provided the 23 T cell receptor beta chains below, sequenced in a study of Ad26.COV2.S vaccination and SARS-CoV-2 variants. The data were produced by immunoSEQ multiplex PCR, yet TCRdb's version contains in-frame clones alone and is incomplete. Among about 180,000 clones listed, 70% to 90% were seen once. Sample: peripheral blood, taken after recovery from COVID-19. The receptor set was obtained from a human donor who had recovered from COVID-19.

This clone came up a few times. The J gene is TRBJ2-3, the V gene TRBV9; 10 bases are shared with TRBD2. Per germline, CDR1 SGDLS and CDR2 YYNGEE. The length of the CDR3 is 16 residues. Losses at the gene ends were 3 bases for V and 5 bases for J; bases not matched to a gene: 9. The CDR3 DNA reads as TGTGCCAGCAGCGGCCGCCCCGGGACTAGCGTAGATACGCAGTATTTT. Its protein product is CASSGRPGTSVDTQYF.

V gene TRBV5-1 combines with J gene TRBJ2-7, with D possibly being TRBD2 (5 bases). Trimming took 7 bases from V and 3 from J, leaving 11 bases between them. The CDR3 covers 12 residues. Germline V gene data show CDR1 as SGHRS and CDR2 as YFSETQ. CDR3 sequence reads: CASGPRGYEQYF. The CDR3 coding sequence is TGCGCCAGCGGCCCTCGGGGCTACGAGCAGTACTTC. The whole variable domain, filled in from reference TRBV5-1 and TRBJ2-7, reads KAGVTQTPRYLIKTRGQQVTLSCSPISGHRSVSWYQQTPGQGLQFLFEYFSETQRNKGNFPGRFSGRQFSNSRSEMNVSTLELGDSALYLCASGPRGYEQYFGPGTRLTVT.

The chain is built from TRBV6-5 and TRBJ2-3; 9 bases fit TRBD2. The CDR3 covers 12 residues. The trim removed 8 bases at V and 6 bases at J, leaving 3 bases unmatched. Looked up from germline, CDR1 is MNHEY and CDR2 is SVGAGI. CDR3 nucleotides: TGTGCCAGCGGACTAGCGCGGGATACGCAGTATTTT. It specifies CASGLARDTQYF.

This chain uses TRBV29-1 with TRBJ1-2; 8 bases agree with TRBD1. Germline V gives CDR1 SQVTM, CDR2 ANQGSEA. The CDR3 length is 16 residues. The junction had 12 bases not matched to a gene; V was cut back by 6 bases and J by 0 bases. The CDR3 region is CSVTGQGVNANYGYTF. In DNA, the CDR3 is TGCAGCGTAACCGGACAGGGCGTCAATGCTAACTATGGCTACACCTTC.

The rearrangement uses TRBV6-2 or TRBV6-3 and TRBJ2-5; 7 positions agree with TRBD2. With 0 bases clipped from V and 1 base from J, the junction kept 5 bases outside the gene matches. The CDR3 is 16 residues long. CDR1 and CDR2 (germline): MNHEY, SVGEGT. The CDR3 is CASSYSGGVPQETQYF. The CDR3 region has the DNA TGTGCCAGCAGTTACTCGGGGGGGGTACCCCAAGAGACCCAGTACTTC.

J is TRBJ1-2 and V is TRBV2; the D is unclear. Germline V CDR1 and CDR2: SNHLY, FYNNEI. V lost 3 bases, J lost 0 bases, and 2 bases lay in between. The CDR3 has 12 amino acids. CDR3 bases: TGTGCCAGCAGTGAGGCTAACTATGGCTACACCTTC. It specifies CASSEANYGYTF.

The V and J genes are TRBV10-2 and TRBJ2-7; 11 positions agree with TRBD2. CDR1 WSHSY and CDR2 SAAADI come from the germline V gene. Unmatched junction bases numbered 6, after V lost 5 bases and J lost 0 bases. The CDR3 covers 16 residues. As DNA, the CDR3 is TGCGCCAGCAGTCGGCTAGCGGGAGGCCACTCCTACGAGCAGTACTTC. Translation gives CASSRLAGGHSYEQYF.

This chain links TRBV30 with TRBJ1-2, with no clear D. The CDR3 covers 13 residues. The V gene's germline CDR1 is GTSNPN and CDR2 SVGIG (reference sequence). Between the trimmed V and J ends, which lost 0 bases and 5 bases, there was a span of 10 bases. The chain's CDR3 is CAWSVLEGYGYTF. For the CDR3, the DNA is TGTGCCTGGAGTGTACTGGAGGGATATGGCTACACCTTC.

This sequence joins TRBV3-1 (or the pseudogene TRBV3-2) and TRBJ2-2; TRBD1 agrees at 10 bases. Trimming removed 6 bases from V and 6 bases from J; junction bases left unmatched: 7. Germline V gives CDR1 LGHDT, CDR2 YNNKEL (reference sequence). CDR3 length equals 15 residues. The CDR3 DNA is TGTGCCAGCAGACCCGGGACAGGGGAATCCGGGGAGCTGTTTTTT. Protein sequence: CASRPGTGESGELFF.

In this sample, this clone turned up once. The V gene is TRBV6-5, the J gene TRBJ2-1, with D unclear. Germline CDR1 reads MNHEY; CDR2 reads SVGAGI. The CDR3 spans 15 residues. Deletions cut 7 bases from V and 8 bases from J, with 21 bases between. This CDR3 reads CASTSLAALKYEQFF. The DNA for the CDR3 is TGTGCCAGCACGAGTCTCGCGGCCCTAAAATATGAGCAGTTCTTC.

The chain links TRBV30 to TRBJ2-7, with no clear D. CDR1 is GTSNPN and CDR2 is SVGIG in the germline V gene (reference sequence). The CDR3 consists of 10 residues. Between the trimmed V and J ends, which lost 1 base and 6 bases, there was a span of 4 bases. CDR3 loop: CAWSGPEQYF. For the CDR3, the DNA is TGTGCCTGGAGTGGGCCCGAGCAGTACTTC.

The chain carries TRBV6-4 and TRBJ2-7; 9 bases line up with TRBD1. The ends lost 0 bases at V and 3 bases at J; junction bases unmatched: 9. This CDR3 has 17 amino acids. Germline V CDR1 and CDR2: MRHNA, SNTAGT. CDR3 bases: TGTGCCAGCAGTGACTCTTCTGGACAGGGGAATCACTACGAGCAGTACTTC. This gives the protein CASSDSSGQGNHYEQYF.

CDR3 sequence (DNA): TGTGCCAGCACCGGGATGTCCTATAATTCACCCCTCCACTTT. As protein: CASTGMSYNSPLHF. The chain joins TRBV27 to TRBJ1-6; D is undetermined. The V end was cut by 7 bases, the J end by 1 base, with 8 bases between. The germline V gene encodes CDR1 MNHEY and CDR2 SMNVEV (reference sequence). The CDR3 has 14 amino acids.

The gene calls are TRBV6-2 or TRBV6-3 and TRBJ2-1; TRBD2 agrees at 12 bases. The germline CDR1 and CDR2 sequences are MNHEY and SVGEGT. With V trimmed by 0 bases and J by 2 bases, 8 bases remained unmatched. This CDR3 has 19 residues. CDR3 residues: CASSYSKTSGRGPYNEQFF. In DNA, the CDR3 is TGTGCCAGCAGTTACTCAAAGACTAGCGGGAGAGGGCCCTACAATGAGCAGTTCTTC.

V and J are TRBV5-1 and TRBJ2-7; TRBD1 agrees at 9 bases. Germline V gives CDR1 SGHRS, CDR2 YFSETQ. After removal of 4 bases from V and 3 bases from J, the junction contained 20 bases not matched to a gene. The CDR3 is made up of 19 amino acids. This CDR3 reads CASSAGFGTGQLAGYEQYF. Written as DNA, the CDR3 is TGCGCCAGCAGCGCTGGATTTGGGACAGGGCAGTTGGCTGGCTACGAGCAGTACTTC.

The rearrangement uses TRBV2 and TRBJ2-3; the match to TRBD1 covers 7 bases. CDR3 length: 15 residues. Germline V gene lookup returns CDR1 SNHLY and CDR2 FYNNEI. V lost 1 base, J lost 4 bases, and 5 bases stayed unmatched. The CDR3 loop is CASSEGHRGPDTQYF. CDR3 coding DNA: TGTGCCAGCAGTGAAGGCCACAGGGGACCAGATACGCAGTATTTT.

This chain joins TRBV2 and TRBJ1-1, with D tentatively TRBD1 (5 bases). This CDR3 has 15 residues. Trimming pared 5 bases from V and 0 bases from J, leaving 13 bases between. Germline loops: CDR1 SNHLY, CDR2 FYNNEI. The CDR3 sequence: CASSREGRMNTEAFF. CDR3 coding DNA: TGTGCCAGCAGTCGCGAGGGACGGATGAACACTGAAGCTTTCTTT.

This clone was counted once. This rearrangement joins TRBV3-1 (or the pseudogene TRBV3-2) to TRBJ2-7; D remains unclear. This CDR3 is built from 16 residues. Germline assignment: CDR1 LGHDT and CDR2 YNNKEL (reference sequence). V was clipped by 2 bases and J by 1 base, with 15 bases between them. Here the CDR3 reads CASSQRAAHESYEQYF. Written as DNA, the CDR3 is TGTGCCAGCAGCCAAAGGGCAGCCCATGAATCCTACGAGCAGTACTTC.

Written as DNA, the CDR3 is TGTGCCATCAGGGGGGGACTAGCGAAACAAGAGACCCAGTACTTC. It yields the protein CAIRGGLAKQETQYF. The chain is built from TRBV10-3 and TRBJ2-5; 10 nucleotides line up with TRBD2. V was pared by 6 bases and J by 2 bases, with 6 bases of the junction left unmatched. Germline V gene lookup returns CDR1 ENHRY and CDR2 SYGVKD. The CDR3 runs 15 residues.

In this sample, this clone turned up a few times. The V call is TRBV9, the J call TRBJ2-5; 12 bases are shared with TRBD2. The CDR3 is made up of 17 amino acids. The J segment lost 2 bases and the V segment lost 4 bases, leaving 9 bases of the junction unmatched. Germline CDR1 is SGDLS and CDR2 is YYNGEE. CDR3 bases: TGTGCCAGCAGCACGCGACTAGCGGGGGCCCCGCAAGAGACCCAGTACTTC. Protein product: CASSTRLAGAPQETQYF.

The rearrangement uses TRBV6-5 and TRBJ2-5; 9 nucleotides match TRBD1. The CDR3 length is 14 residues. Per the germline V gene, CDR1 is MNHEY and CDR2 is SVGAGI. Trimming removed 6 bases from V and 6 bases from J; junction bases left unmatched: 8. The DNA of the CDR3 is TGTGCCAGCAGCATGGACAGGGGTAAAAAGACCCAGTACTTC. Its translation is CASSMDRGKKTQYF.

The rearrangement uses TRBV7-8 and TRBJ1-1; D is unresolved. The V gene lost 1 base and the J gene lost 1 base, with 4 bases spanning the gap. CDR1 is SGHVS, CDR2 FQNEAQ, per germline. The CDR3 has 13 amino acids. CDR3 nucleotide sequence: TGTGCCAGCAGCTTAGAAGGGAACACTGAAGCTTTCTTT. Amino acids: CASSLEGNTEAFF.

This chain connects TRBV5-4 to TRBJ2-3, with 13 bases aligning to TRBD2. Germline V CDR1 and CDR2: SGHNT, YYREEE (reference sequence). This CDR3 comprises 16 residues. The junction had 5 bases not matched to a gene; V was cut back by 2 bases and J by 5 bases. Here the CDR3 DNA reads TGTGCCAGCAGCTTTTTGTGGACTAGCGGGGGAGATACGCAGTATTTT. The encoded protein is CASSFLWTSGGDTQYF.